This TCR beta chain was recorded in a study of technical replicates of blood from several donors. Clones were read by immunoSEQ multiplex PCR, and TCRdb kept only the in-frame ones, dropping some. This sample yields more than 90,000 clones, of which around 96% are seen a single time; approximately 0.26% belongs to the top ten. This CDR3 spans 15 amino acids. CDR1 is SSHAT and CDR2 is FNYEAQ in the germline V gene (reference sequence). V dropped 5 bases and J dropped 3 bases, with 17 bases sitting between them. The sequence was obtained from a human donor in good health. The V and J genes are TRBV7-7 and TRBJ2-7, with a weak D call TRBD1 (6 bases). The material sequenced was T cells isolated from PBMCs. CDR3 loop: CASSPQGTTYYEQYF. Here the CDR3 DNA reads TGTGCCAGCAGCCCGCAGGGGACAACGTACTACGAGCAGTACTTC. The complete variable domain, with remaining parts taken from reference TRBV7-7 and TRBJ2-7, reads GAGVSQSPRYKVTKRGQDVTLRCDPISSHATLYWYQQALGQGPEFLTYFNYEAQPDKSGLPSDRFSAERPEGSISTLTIQRTEQRDSAMYRCASSPQGTTYYEQYFGPGTRLTVT.